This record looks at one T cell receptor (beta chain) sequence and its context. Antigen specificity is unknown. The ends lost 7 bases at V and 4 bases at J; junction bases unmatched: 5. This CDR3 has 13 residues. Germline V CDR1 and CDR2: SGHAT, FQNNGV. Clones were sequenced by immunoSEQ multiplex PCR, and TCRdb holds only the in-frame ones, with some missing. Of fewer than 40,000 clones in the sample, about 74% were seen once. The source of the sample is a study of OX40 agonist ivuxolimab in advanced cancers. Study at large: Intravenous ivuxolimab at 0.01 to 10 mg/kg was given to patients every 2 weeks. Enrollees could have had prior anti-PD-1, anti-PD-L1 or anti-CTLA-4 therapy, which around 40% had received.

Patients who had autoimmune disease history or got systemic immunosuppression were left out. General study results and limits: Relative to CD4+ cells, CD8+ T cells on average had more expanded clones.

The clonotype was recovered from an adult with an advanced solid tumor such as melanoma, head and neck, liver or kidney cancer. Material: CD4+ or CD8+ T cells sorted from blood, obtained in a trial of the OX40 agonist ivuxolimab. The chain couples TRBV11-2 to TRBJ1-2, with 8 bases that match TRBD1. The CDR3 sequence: CASKGTGSYGYTF. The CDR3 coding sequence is TGTGCCAGCAAGGGGACAGGTTCCTATGGCTACACCTTC.